A single TCR beta chain is shown here with its context. The authors' processing: Estimation of nucleated cell counts was performed using reference gene primer amplification. Data came from immunoSEQ multiplex PCR; TCRdb stores just in-frame clones and leaves some out. V, J and clone size were drawn from that table, and D and trimming were deduced from the DNA. The data show about 320,000 clones, 90% to 95% seen once. These data belong to a study of blood T cell repertoires in COVID-19. Study information: The samples span acute and convalescent COVID-19 from the United States, Italy and Spain. T cells, B-cell-depleted T cells, or PBMCs provided the cDNA or gDNA that served as material.

The CDR3 has 15 residues. Trimming cost V 3 bases and J 2 bases; bases outside gene matches: 2. Germline CDR1 reads KGHDR; CDR2 reads SFDVKD. The sample consisted of PBMCs or T cells enriched from blood (not recorded which). The clonotype originates from a woman aged 25 to 39 who had been exposed to COVID-19. V and J are TRBV24-1 and TRBJ2-5; 10 nucleotides line up with TRBD2. The CDR3 protein is CATSDSGGGQETQYF. The CDR3, as DNA: TGTGCCACCAGTGATAGCGGGGGGGGGCAAGAGACCCAGTACTTC.